This T cell receptor (beta chain) is from a study of vaccination and CD4 T cells after COVID-19 (dated 2022 in TCRdb). Study-level background: Every convalescent patient had a positive nasal swab PCR test for SARS-CoV-2, with mild disease in several patients and severe disease in one. Each participant got two doses of either the Pfizer-BioNTech BNT162b2 vaccine (n=8) or the Moderna mRNA-1273 vaccine (n=2). As controls, cultures received a CEFX viral epitope pool (the positive control), an HIV-1 Nef peptide pool (the negative control), or no peptide at all. In some eleven COVID-19 convalescent patients and a few infection-naive healthy vaccine recipients, researchers compared the spike-specific CD4+ TCR repertoire from before mRNA vaccination with the repertoire from after. Overlapping spike peptide pools from SARS-CoV-2 and from the common cold coronaviruses HCoV-NL63, HCoV-OC43 and HCoV-229E were used as culture stimuli. Six males and four females were included in the convalescent cohort, with two Hispanic individuals, seven Caucasians, two Asians and one multiracial person represented. Post-vaccine blood samples were collected a median of approximately 68 days after the second vaccine dose, ranging from roughly 12 to 250 days. Post-COVID blood samples from convalescent patients were collected a median of 101 days after diagnosis, with a range of 35 to 161 days. Overall study results and their limits: The median number of SARS-CoV-2-reactive clonotypes rose from approximately 20 after infection to 38 after vaccination, but the change was not significant. The number of convalescent patients in the study was relatively small, and the study did not examine early timepoints following natural infection. Nearly all vaccine-specific clones in convalescent patients (304 of 307) were mono-reactive for SARS-CoV-2 spike rather than cross-reactive with common cold coronaviruses. In convalescent patients, a median approximately 90% of post-vaccine SARS-CoV-2-reactive clones were detected only after vaccination, suggesting vaccine-specific priming.

Clipping removes 6 bases from V and 3 bases from J, with 5 as the unmatched junction base count. CDR1 and CDR2, looked up from the germline V gene (reference sequence), are DFQATT and SNEGSKA. From cysteine to phenylalanine, the CDR3 is 13 amino acids long. Only the CDR3 portion is preserved as DNA: 39 bases, with reading frame beginning at the first base. The library was built by means of PCR. DNA from cultured CD4+ T cells underwent TCR sequencing with the Oncomine TCR Beta short-read assay at the Johns Hopkins FTIC core. The QIAamp micro DNA kit was used to extract genomic DNA from the cultured CD4+ T cells. The Oncomine TCR Beta libraries from cultured CD4+ T cells were pooled using unique dual indexes and then sequenced on an Illumina iSeq 100. In the source study's methods: Non-productive sequences were removed, and CDR3s that did not start with C, did not end with F or W, or were shorter than 7 amino acids were discarded. The MANAFEST web application was used to identify antigen-specific clonotypes by comparing peptide-stimulated wells against reference wells and other culture wells. An FDR below 0.05, an odds ratio above 5, and a productive frequency above 0.1% in at least two of three replicate wells were required for clones to be considered positive. A clonotype counted as cross-reactive if it showed significant expansion both in the SARS-CoV-2 spike wells and in at least one common cold coronavirus spike condition. Using R version 3.6.1, CDR3 homology was evaluated through Levenshtein distances (stringdist) along with unrooted phylogenetic trees (ape). TCRdb applied fastp at Q25 and MiXCR to the public reads, then kept only in-frame beta chains. Each CDR3 protein gets just one entry, which takes the most common genes and DNA from the rows behind it. These V and J calls are TCRdb output, not the study's own analysis. The sample yields around 10,000 distinct CDR3 sequences; less than 35% were counted once. The ten largest clones add up to around a quarter of the sample.

The treatment or condition label, as the study defines it: approximately 10-day PBMC culture with coronavirus spike peptide pools or control peptides (ViraFEST assay). The study used the ViraFEST assay, which expanded antigen-specific T cells with peptide pools and then identified expanded clonotypes by TCR sequencing. The positive SARS-CoV-2 PCR tests of the convalescent patients were dated from March to December 2020, before the Alpha, Beta and Delta variants emerged in the United States. Each well held approximately 2 million PBMCs cultured in IMDM containing roughly 5% human AB serum and 9 to 10 IU/ml IL-2, with 8.5 to 10 ug/ml peptide pools added. Half of the culture medium was replaced with fresh IL-2-containing medium on days 3 and 7. Once the cells had been in culture for around 10 days, the EasySep CD4+ T cell isolation kit was used to isolate CD4+ T cells by negative selection. PBMCs were separated from whole blood using Ficoll-Paque Plus gradient centrifugation and then either used fresh or cryopreserved at -140C. In general, triplicate wells were set up for every culture condition.

This clonotype showed up just a few times. Its binding antigen is unknown. Base qualities are missing; no much larger clone stands one base away. The receptor chain draws on TRBV20-1 and TRBJ2-1; 7 central bases correspond to TRBD1. The TCR comes from a human donor with COVID-19. The sequencing sample was made of cultured CD4+ T cells from blood. The sequenced DNA is TGCAGTGCAAAGACAGGGAACTACAATGAGCAGTTCTTC. Translated, this is CSAKTGNYNEQFF.